This T cell receptor (beta chain) was retrieved from a study of neoadjuvant anti-PD-1 for oral cavity cancer (dated by TCRdb to the early 2020s). Study-wide context: Before undergoing curative-intent surgical resection, most patients got three to four biweekly nivolumab doses at 3 mg/kg. The parent correlative cohort included 11 to 13 patients, with an approximately 30% response rate. Patients who did not progress were given a fourth nivolumab dose at about day 43 and had definitive surgical resection on days 50-56. Under RECIST 1.1, patients with complete response, partial response or stable disease were classed as responders, and patients with progression were classed as non-responders.

What the time point label conveys for this sample: before neoadjuvant nivolumab. None of the patients had received prior systemic or radiation treatment, and all were newly diagnosed with stage II-IVA oral cavity squamous cell carcinoma. The cohort consisted of patients with HPV-negative, locally advanced oral cavity squamous cell carcinoma. The samples were obtained from a longitudinal correlative study of a single-arm phase II trial testing neoadjuvant nivolumab in oral cavity squamous cell carcinoma. Subject-matched pre- and post-treatment PBMCs and tumors from three responders and three non-responders underwent genomic DNA-based TCRbeta sequencing. Genomic DNA was isolated from tumor tissue using the Maxwell RSC DNA from Tissue kit. Worth noting for this clone: The antigen this receptor binds is unknown. No much larger clonotype is one base removed from it; base qualities were not supplied.

Survey sequencing of tumors used two replicates per sample, and the tumor libraries mostly started from 4.5 to 5.5 ug of input genomic DNA. The immunoSEQ hsTCRbeta kit was used to prepare TCRbeta libraries according to the manufacturer's instructions. The finished libraries were brought together in one pool at approximately 3 nM, which was then read using an Illumina NovaSeq 6000 S4 flow cell. In the paper's pipeline: The immunoSEQ Analyzer handled quality control and preprocessing of the raw data. The analysis was limited to productive rearrangements, and each clonotype was defined by a unique CDR3 amino acid sequence. Repertoire clonality was estimated as the Gini-Simpson index, computed with the R package tcR. Gini indices were compared with Student's t test, and associations with tumor size change were assessed by Pearson correlation. This immuneACCESS table, as held by TCRdb, lists in-frame sequences with V and J called but not all clones. Of the missing ones, under half trace to an unresolved V gene in checked studies; the others have no known cause. The D gene and trimming were derived from the DNA, and the V and J assignments and clone size from that table. The sample records thousands of clones, around 60% of which are singletons. Around 7.7% of the sample is in the top ten clones.

The CDR3 goes from the cysteine to the phenylalanine over 15 residues. The kept DNA is CDR3 alone, 45 bases in frame from the first base. Taken from the germline V gene, the CDR1 and CDR2 loops are SGHAT and FQNNGV. The germline V and J ends show losses of 3 bases and 7 bases respectively, and no gene match explains 5 bases of the junction. What the research found in general, with its limitations: Higher pretreatment blood TCRbeta clonality and lower post-treatment tumor TCRbeta clonality were correlated with higher pretreatment blood Treg/Th17 ratios. Greater tumor shrinkage correlated with larger post-treatment sizes of preexisting intratumoral clones, which suggests that expansion of preexisting clones contributed to response. Only a few patients per response group were included in the TCR analyses, and larger cohorts for validation were called for by the authors.

This sequence was found in a person aged 40 to 85 with oral cavity squamous cell carcinoma. The sequences come from tumor tissue, collected before nivolumab (anti-PD-1) treatment. The chain couples TRBV11-2 to TRBJ2-7; 14 bases in between match TRBD2. The DNA sequence reads TGTGCCAGCAGCTTTCAGACTAGCGGGGGGGCGGAGCAGTACTTC. Protein translation: CASSFQTSGGAEQYF. Here the CDR3 is joined to the reference TRBV11-2 and TRBJ2-7 genes, and the full variable domain is: EAGVAQSPRYKIIEKRQSVAFWCNPISGHATLYWYQQILGQGPKLLIQFQNNGVVDDSQLPKDRFSAERLKGVDSTLKIQPAKLEDSAVYLCASSFQTSGGAEQYFGPGTRLTVT.